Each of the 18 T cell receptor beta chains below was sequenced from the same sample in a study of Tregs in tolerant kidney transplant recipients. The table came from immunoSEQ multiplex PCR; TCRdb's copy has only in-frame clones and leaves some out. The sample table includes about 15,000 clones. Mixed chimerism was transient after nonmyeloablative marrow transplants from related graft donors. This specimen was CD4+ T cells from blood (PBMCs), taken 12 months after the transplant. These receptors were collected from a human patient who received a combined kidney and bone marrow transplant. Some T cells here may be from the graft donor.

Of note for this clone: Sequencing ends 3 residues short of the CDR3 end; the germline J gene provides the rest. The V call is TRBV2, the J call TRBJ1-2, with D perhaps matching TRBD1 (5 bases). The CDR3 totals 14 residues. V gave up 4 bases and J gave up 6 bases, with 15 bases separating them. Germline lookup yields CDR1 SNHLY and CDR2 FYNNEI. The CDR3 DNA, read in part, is TGTGCCAGCAGTGGCCTAAGGTCCAGGGATGGC. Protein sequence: CASSGLRSRDG. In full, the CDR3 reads CASSGLRSRDGYTF. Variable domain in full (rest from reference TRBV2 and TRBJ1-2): EPEVTQTPSHQVTQMGQEVILRCVPISNHLYFYWYRQILGQKVEFLVSFYNNEISEKSEIFDDQFSVERPDGSNFTLKIRSTKLEDSAMYFCASSGLRSRDGYTFGSGTRLTVV.

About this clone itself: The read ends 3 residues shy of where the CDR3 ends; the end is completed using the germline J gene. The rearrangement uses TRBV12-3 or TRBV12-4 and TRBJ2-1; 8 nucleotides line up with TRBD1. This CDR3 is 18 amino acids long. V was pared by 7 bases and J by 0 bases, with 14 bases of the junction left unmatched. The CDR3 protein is CASTWGDRTHSSYNEQFF. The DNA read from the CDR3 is TGTGCCAGCACCTGGGGGGACAGGACCCATAGCTCCTACAATGAG.

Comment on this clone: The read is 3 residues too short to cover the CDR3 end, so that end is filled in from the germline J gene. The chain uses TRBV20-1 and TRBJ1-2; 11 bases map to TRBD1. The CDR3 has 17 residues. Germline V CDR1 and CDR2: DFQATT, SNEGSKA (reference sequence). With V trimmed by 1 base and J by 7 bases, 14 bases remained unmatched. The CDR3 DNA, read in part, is TGCAGTGCTAGAGTCCTGGTCCGGACAGGGGGCCGTCTTGGC. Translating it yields CSARVLVRTGGRLG. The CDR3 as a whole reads CSARVLVRTGGRLGYTF.

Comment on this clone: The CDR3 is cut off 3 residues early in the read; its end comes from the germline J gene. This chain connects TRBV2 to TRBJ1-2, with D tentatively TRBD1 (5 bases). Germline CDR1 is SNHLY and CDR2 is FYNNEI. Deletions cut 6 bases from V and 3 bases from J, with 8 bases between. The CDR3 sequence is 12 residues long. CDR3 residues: CASSQTDYGYTF. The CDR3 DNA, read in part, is TGTGCCAGCAGCCAGACAGACTATGGC. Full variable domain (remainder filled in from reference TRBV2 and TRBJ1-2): EPEVTQTPSHQVTQMGQEVILRCVPISNHLYFYWYRQILGQKVEFLVSFYNNEISEKSEIFDDQFSVERPDGSNFTLKIRSTKLEDSAMYFCASSQTDYGYTFGSGTRLTVV.

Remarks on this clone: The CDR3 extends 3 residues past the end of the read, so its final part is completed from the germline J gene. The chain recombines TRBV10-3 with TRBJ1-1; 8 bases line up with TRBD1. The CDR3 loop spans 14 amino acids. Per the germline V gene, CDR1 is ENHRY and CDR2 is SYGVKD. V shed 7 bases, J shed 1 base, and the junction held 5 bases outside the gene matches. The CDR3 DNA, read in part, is TGTGCCATCAACCAGGGGGCTCGGAACACTGAA. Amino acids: CAINQGARNTE. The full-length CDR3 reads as CAINQGARNTEAFF.

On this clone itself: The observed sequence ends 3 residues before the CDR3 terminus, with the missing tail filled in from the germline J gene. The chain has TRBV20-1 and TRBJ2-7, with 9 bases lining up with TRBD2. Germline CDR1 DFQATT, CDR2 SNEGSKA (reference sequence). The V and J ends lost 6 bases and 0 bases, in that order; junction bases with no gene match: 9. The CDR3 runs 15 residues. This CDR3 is CSALEPGLASYEQYF. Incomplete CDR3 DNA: TGCAGTGCGCTAGAACCGGGACTAGCCTCCTACGAG.

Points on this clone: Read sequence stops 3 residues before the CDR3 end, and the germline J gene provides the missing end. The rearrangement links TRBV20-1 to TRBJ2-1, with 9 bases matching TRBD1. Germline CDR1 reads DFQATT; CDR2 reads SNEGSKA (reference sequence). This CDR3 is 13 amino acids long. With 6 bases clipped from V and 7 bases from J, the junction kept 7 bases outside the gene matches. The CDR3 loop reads CSATKDRGNEQFF. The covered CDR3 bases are TGCAGTGCCACTAAGGACAGGGGAAATGAG.

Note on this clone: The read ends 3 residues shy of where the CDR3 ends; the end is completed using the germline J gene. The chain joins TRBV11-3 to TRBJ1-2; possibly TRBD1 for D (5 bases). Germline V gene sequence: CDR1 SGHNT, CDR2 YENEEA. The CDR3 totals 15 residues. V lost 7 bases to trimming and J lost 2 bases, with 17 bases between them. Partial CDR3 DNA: TGTGCCAGCACCTCTAAGGATAAGGGGAACTATGGC. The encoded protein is CASTSKDKGNYG. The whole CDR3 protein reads CASTSKDKGNYGYTF.

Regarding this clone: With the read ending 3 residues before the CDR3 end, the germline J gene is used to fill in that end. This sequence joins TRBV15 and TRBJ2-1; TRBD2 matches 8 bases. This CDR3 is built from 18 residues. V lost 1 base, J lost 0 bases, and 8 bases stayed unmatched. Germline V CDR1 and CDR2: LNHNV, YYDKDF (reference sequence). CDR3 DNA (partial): TGTGCCACCAGCAGAGGGGGCTACGGGAGGGCCTCCTACAATGAG. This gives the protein CATSRGGYGRASYNE. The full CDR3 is CATSRGGYGRASYNEQFF.

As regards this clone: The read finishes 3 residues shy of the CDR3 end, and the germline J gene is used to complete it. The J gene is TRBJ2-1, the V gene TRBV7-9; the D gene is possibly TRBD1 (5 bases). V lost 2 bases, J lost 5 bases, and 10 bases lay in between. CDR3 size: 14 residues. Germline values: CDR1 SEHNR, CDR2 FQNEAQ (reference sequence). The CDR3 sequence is CASSLSLGDNEQFF. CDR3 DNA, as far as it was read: TGTGCCAGCAGCTTATCCTTAGGGGACAATGAG.

This CDR3 is CASRGTGDRYSNQPQHF. Partial CDR3 DNA: TGTGCCAGCAGGGGGACAGGCGATAGATATAGCAATCAGCCC. The chain employs TRBV6-2 or TRBV6-3 and TRBJ1-5; 8 bases are a match to TRBD1. The read terminates 3 residues before the CDR3 end, so the remaining end is supplied by the germline J gene. CDR1 and CDR2 from the germline V gene are MNHEY and SVGEGT. V lost 6 bases to trimming and J lost 0 bases; unmatched junction nucleotides: 10. The CDR3 contains 17 residues.

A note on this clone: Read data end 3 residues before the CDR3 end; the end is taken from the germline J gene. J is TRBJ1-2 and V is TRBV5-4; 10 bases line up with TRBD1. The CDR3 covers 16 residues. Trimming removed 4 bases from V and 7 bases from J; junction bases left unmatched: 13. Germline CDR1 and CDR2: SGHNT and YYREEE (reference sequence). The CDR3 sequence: CASSSKQDRGLSGYTF. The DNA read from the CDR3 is TGTGCCAGCAGCAGCAAACAGGACAGGGGGTTAAGTGGC.

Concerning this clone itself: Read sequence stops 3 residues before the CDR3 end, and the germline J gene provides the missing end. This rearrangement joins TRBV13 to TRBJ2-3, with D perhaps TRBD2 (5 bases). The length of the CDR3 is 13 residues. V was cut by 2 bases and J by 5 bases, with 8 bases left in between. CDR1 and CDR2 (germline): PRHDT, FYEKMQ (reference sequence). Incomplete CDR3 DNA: TGTGCCAGCAGCTTAACTAGAAAAGATACG. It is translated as CASSLTRKDT. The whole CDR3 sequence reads CASSLTRKDTQYF.

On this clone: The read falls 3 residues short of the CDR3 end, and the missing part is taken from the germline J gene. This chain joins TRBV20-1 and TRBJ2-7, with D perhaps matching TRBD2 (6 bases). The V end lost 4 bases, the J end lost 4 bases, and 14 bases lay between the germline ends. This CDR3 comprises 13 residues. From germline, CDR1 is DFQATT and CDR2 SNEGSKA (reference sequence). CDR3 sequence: CSANPSGGYEQYF. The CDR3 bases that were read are TGCAGTGCTAACCCCAGTGGGGGGTACGAG.

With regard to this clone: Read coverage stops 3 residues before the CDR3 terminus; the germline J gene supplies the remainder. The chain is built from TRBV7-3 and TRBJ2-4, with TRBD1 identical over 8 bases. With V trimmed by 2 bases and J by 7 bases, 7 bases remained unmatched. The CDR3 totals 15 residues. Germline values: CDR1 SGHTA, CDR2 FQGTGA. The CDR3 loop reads CASSLQGAPGNIQYF. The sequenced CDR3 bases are TGTGCCAGCAGCTTACAGGGGGCCCCGGGGAACATT.

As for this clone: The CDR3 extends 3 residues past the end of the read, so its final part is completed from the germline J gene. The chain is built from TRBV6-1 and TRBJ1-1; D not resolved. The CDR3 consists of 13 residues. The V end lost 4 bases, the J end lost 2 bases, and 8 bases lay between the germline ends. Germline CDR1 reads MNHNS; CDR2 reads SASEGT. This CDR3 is CASSVQINTEAFF. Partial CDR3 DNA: TGTGCCAGCAGTGTGCAGATTAACACTGAA.

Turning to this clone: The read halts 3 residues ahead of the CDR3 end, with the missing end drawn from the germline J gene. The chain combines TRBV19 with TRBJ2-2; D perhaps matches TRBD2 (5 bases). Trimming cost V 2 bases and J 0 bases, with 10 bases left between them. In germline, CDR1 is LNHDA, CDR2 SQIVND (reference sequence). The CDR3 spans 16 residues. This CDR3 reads CASSIWTRTNTGELFF. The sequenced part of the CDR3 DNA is TGTGCCAGTAGTATATGGACTCGTACGAACACCGGGGAG.

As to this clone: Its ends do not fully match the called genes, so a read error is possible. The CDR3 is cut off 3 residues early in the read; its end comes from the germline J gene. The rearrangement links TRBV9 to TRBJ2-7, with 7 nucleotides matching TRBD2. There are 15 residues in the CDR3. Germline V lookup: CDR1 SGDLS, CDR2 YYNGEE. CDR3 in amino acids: CAGRDKRDLTYEQYF. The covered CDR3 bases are TGTGCCGGCAGAGACAAGCGGGATCTCACCTACGAG.